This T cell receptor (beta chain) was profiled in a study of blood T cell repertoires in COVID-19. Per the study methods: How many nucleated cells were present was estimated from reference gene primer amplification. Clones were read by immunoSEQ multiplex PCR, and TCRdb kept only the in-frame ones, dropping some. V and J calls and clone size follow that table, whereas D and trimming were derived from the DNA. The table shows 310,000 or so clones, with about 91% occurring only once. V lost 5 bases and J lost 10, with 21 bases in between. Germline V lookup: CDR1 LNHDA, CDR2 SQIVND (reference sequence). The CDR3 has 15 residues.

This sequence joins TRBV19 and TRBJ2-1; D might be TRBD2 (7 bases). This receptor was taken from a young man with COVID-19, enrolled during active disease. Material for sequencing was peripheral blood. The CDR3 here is CASSLPGGGGYEQFF. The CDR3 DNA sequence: TGTGCCAGTAGTCTCCCCGGGGGCGGGGGATACGAGCAGTTCTTC.